The clone carrying this T cell receptor (beta chain) has at least ten counts. Its antigen is not identified. The data stem from a study of neurological immune-mediated disorders. For the study at large: Relapsing-remitting forms accounted for about 90% of the roughly 35 multiple sclerosis patients and secondary progressive forms for 3.

Germline CDR1 reads MNHEY; CDR2 reads SVGAGI. The CDR3 runs 13 residues. V was clipped by 5 bases and J by 6 bases, with 10 bases between them. 5'RACE with 10-nucleotide random UMIs generated the cDNA. TCRdb reprocessed the 5' RACE reads with MiXCR, giving one entry per CDR3 protein. Of 80,000 to 100,000 distinct CDR3 sequences in the sample, more than 5% are singletons; the top ten hold over 6.5%. Time point of the sample: longitudinal time-point 2. General study results and limits: Among expanded clones, no CDR3 amino acid sequences were shared across subjects, a pattern suggesting private repertoires in all groups.

The sample was PBMCs. The source is a woman aged 55-70 years with multiple sclerosis. This chain uses TRBV6-5 with TRBJ1-4; no reliable D call. The CDR3 bases are TGTGCCAGCAGTAGAGGGAAGTATGAAAAACTGTTTTTT. Its protein is CASSRGKYEKLFF.